The rows below give T cell receptor beta chains drawn from one sample of a study of T-cell reconstitution after alpha-beta-depleted transplantation in children. MiXCR was run by TCRdb on the PCR reads, yielding one entry per CDR3 protein. The table has about 340,000 distinct CDR3 sequences, over 9% seen once. The material sequenced was PBMCs from the stem cell graft donor, taken from the stem cell graft. These receptors all stem from a human donor who donated a stem cell graft to a child with acute lymphoblastic leukemia. The CDR3 runs from the conserved cysteine through the conserved F or W. D genes are given only for firm matches. Where a row states a size, it is once, few, many or the class of an expanded clone; other rows omit it.

TRBJ2-3 TRBD2 few TRBV7-2 CASSLVREVRTDTQYF
TRBJ2-5 NA NA TRBV29-1 CSADRSQETQYF
TRBJ1-2 NA NA TRBV7-8 CASSLGGTSNYGYTF
TRBJ2-7 TRBD2 few TRBV20-1 CSARQPSGRYEQYF
TRBJ2-1 TRBD2 few TRBV7-2 CASSYGTSANNEQFF
TRBJ1-5 NA few TRBV12-3/TRBV12-4 CASSSRPDQPQHF
TRBJ2-5 NA NA TRBV12-3/TRBV12-4 CASSPSGDTFPGETQYF
TRBJ2-7 NA few TRBV10-3 CAIQGEAYEQYF
TRBJ2-5 NA medium-sized TRBV5-1 CASSFQETQYF
TRBJ1-5 NA NA TRBV12-3/TRBV12-4 CASSPRGVGGNQPQHF
TRBJ2-1 TRBD1 few TRBV4-1 CASSHTAGDRADNEQFF
TRBJ2-7 NA NA TRBV5-1 CASSFFRGTYEQYF
TRBJ2-1 NA NA TRBV2 CASPTANEQFF
TRBJ2-3 TRBD2 NA TRBV4-3 CASSQAPAGGPSDTQYF
TRBJ2-5 NA NA TRBV7-8 CASSLSWGAETQYF
TRBJ1-1 NA few TRBV5-1 CASRLAATMNTEAFF
TRBJ2-1 TRBD2 many TRBV4-2 CASSQDSGTSESNEQFF
TRBJ2-2 NA many TRBV9 CASGPDGELFF
TRBJ1-6 NA NA TRBV7-9 CASSSPRSYNSPLHF
TRBJ1-2 NA many TRBV7-9 CASSLARSYGYTF
TRBJ2-7 NA few TRBV28 CASSLAIIRGEQYF
TRBJ2-5 NA NA TRBV28 CASSLISGQETQYF
TRBJ1-6 TRBD1 NA TRBV5-1 CASSLEQGVNSPLHF
TRBJ2-2 NA NA TRBV4-3 CASSQGANTGELFF
TRBJ2-7 TRBD1 NA TRBV7-2 CASSSGTGSAYEQYF
TRBJ2-7 NA many TRBV28 CASSLMIGATYEQYF
TRBJ2-7 TRBD2 NA TRBV27 CASSVSRLASSYEQYF
TRBJ2-1 TRBD1 NA TRBV18 CASSPAGTGEKSSYNEQFF
TRBJ2-5 NA NA TRBV12-3/TRBV12-4 CASRMQGAGETQYF
TRBJ2-3 NA many TRBV6-4 CASSDGRGANTQYF